Sequencing of this T cell receptor beta chain was carried out in a study of CD8+CD57+ T cells in acquired aplastic anemia. Turning to the study itself: Each DNA sample taken from sorted CD4+ and CD8+ cells came to approximately 3 ug on average. Healthy donor CD4+ cell samples had a mean of roughly 10 million reads.

Profiling that covered TCR beta VDJ and CDR3 relied on genomic DNA as its template. MiXCR was run by TCRdb on the reads, yielding one entry per CDR3 protein. This sample has hundreds of thousands of distinct CDR3 sequences; about 70% occur once, and the top ten carry 4%. In the case of this clonotype: The antigen remains undetermined. Sequence at one end of the junction differs from germline and may be a read error.

Points from the study as a whole: Fewer than 30 CD8+ CDR3 sequences were shared between patients and controls. The CD8+ Simpson's diversity of patients and controls was not significantly different.

The CDR3 spans 14 residues. Germline assignment: CDR1 SGHTA and CDR2 FQGNSA. Sequencing input: sorted CD4+, CD8+, or CD8+CD57+ T cells (not recorded which) from PBMCs. This clonotype originated in a human donor in good health, serving as a control. The rearrangement links TRBV7-2 to TRBJ2-7, with D perhaps being TRBD1 or TRBD2 (5 bases each). The CDR3 reads CASSRYGQGREQHF. In DNA, the CDR3 is TGCGCCAGCAGCCGATATGGGCAGGGACGCGAGCAGCACTTC.